This TCR beta chain came from a study of HIV-infected patients and healthy controls. The repertoire came from unfractionated whole blood and reflected all unsorted peripheral T cells. Germline trimming cut 8 bases from V and 2 bases from J; bases unmatched to any gene: 14. Germline values: CDR1 SGHAT, CDR2 FQNNGV. This CDR3 is 16 amino acids long. Reverse transcription used around 540 ng RNA and constant-region primers for alpha and beta. Separate chain-specific third strand synthesis with multiplexing indices produced the alpha and beta libraries. A single record per CDR3 protein comes from TCRdb applying MiXCR to the 5' RACE reads. The sample lists tens of thousands of distinct CDR3 sequences; approximately 7.7% were seen once. Study-wide results and limits: MAIT alpha-chain CDR3s were frequent in healthy controls, depleted in HIV+.

Relative to its sample, this clonotype is medium-sized. The antigen is unknown. The sequence was collected from an adult in good health. Source material: blood. This rearrangement joins TRBV11-2 to TRBJ2-7, with 8 nucleotides matching TRBD2. CDR3 nucleotide sequence: TGTGCCAGCTCCCGCTCGGCGAGCGGGGGCGCCTACGAGCAGTACTTC. Its translation is CASSRSASGGAYEQYF. The whole variable domain, remainder taken from reference TRBV11-2 and TRBJ2-7, is EAGVAQSPRYKIIEKRQSVAFWCNPISGHATLYWYQQILGQGPKLLIQFQNNGVVDDSQLPKDRFSAERLKGVDSTLKIQPAKLEDSAVYLCASSRSASGGAYEQYFGPGTRLTVT.